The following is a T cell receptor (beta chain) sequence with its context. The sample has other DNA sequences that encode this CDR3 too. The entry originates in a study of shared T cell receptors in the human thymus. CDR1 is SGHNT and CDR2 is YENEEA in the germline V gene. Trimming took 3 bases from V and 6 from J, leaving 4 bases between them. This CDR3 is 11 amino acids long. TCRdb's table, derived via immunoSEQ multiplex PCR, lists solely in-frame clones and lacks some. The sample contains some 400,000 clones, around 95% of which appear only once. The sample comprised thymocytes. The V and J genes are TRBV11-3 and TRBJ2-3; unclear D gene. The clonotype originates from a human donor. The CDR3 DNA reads TGTGCCAGCAGCTTGGGGGATACGCAGTATTTT. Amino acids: CASSLGDTQYF.